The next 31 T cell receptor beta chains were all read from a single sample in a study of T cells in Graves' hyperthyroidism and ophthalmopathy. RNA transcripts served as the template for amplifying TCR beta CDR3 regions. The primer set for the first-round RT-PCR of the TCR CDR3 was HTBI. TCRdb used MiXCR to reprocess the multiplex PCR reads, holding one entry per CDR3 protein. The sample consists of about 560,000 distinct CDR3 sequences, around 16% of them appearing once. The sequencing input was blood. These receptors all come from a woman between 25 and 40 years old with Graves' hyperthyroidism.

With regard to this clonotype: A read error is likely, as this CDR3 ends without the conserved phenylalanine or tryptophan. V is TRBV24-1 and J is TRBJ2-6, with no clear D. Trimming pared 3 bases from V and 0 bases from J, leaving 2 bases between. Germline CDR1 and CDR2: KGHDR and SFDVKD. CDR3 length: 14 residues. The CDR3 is CATSDPSGANVLTS. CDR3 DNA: TGTGCCACCAGTGATCCCTCTGGGGCCAACGTCCTGACTTCC.

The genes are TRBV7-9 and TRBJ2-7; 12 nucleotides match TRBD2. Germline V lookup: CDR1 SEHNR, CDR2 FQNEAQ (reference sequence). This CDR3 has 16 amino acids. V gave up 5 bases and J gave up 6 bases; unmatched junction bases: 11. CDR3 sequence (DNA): TGTGCCAGCAGCCGTGCTAGCGGGAGGGCGTCGGGCGAGCAGTACTTC. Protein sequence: CASSRASGRASGEQYF.

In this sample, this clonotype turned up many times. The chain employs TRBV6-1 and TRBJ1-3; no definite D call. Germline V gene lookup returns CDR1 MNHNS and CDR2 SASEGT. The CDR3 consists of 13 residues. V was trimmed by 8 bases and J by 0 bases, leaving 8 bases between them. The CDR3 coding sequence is TGTGCCAGCTCGACGGGCTCTGGAAACACCATATATTTT. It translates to CASSTGSGNTIYF.

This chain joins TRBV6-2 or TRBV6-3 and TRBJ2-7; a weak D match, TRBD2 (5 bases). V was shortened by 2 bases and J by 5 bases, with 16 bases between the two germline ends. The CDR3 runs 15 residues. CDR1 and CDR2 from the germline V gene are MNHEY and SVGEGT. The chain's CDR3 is CASSYVSGGFNEQYF. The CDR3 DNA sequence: TGTGCCAGCAGTTACGTGTCAGGAGGTTTCAACGAGCAGTACTTC.

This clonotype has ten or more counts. The CDR3 DNA reads as TGTGCCAGCAGTTCAATCCGACTAGCGGACCAAGAGACCCAGTACTTC. It is translated as CASSSIRLADQETQYF. The chain employs TRBV6-5 and TRBJ2-5; 9 positions match TRBD2. Trimming took 4 bases from V and 0 from J; bases not matched to a gene: 6. The CDR3 is 16 amino acids. Germline V gene sequence: CDR1 MNHEY, CDR2 SVGAGI.

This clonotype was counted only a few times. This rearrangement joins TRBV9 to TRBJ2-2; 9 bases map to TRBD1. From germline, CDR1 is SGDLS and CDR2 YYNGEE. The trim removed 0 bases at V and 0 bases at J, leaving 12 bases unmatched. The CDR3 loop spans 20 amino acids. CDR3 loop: CASSVASGTGQFANTGELFF. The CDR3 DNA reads TGTGCCAGCAGCGTAGCTTCCGGGACAGGGCAGTTCGCGAACACCGGGGAGCTGTTTTTT.

CDR3 amino acids: CSARVPGGRSNQPQHF. CDR3 DNA: TGCAGTGCTAGGGTCCCAGGGGGAAGGAGCAATCAGCCCCAGCATTTT. The chain carries TRBV20-1 and TRBJ1-5; 7 positions agree with TRBD1. Germline trimming cut 3 bases from V and 1 base from J; bases unmatched to any gene: 9. The CDR3 consists of 16 residues. The V gene's germline CDR1 is DFQATT and CDR2 SNEGSKA (reference sequence).

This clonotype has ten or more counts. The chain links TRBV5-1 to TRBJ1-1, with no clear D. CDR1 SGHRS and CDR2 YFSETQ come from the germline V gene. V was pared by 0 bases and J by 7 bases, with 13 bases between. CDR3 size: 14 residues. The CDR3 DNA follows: TGCGCCAGCAGCTTGGCCGAGCCGGCGAGTGAAGCTTTCTTT. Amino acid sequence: CASSLAEPASEAFF. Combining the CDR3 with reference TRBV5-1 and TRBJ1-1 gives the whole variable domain KAGVTQTPRYLIKTRGQQVTLSCSPISGHRSVSWYQQTPGQGLQFLFEYFSETQRNKGNFPGRFSGRQFSNSRSEMNVSTLELGDSALYLCASSLAEPASEAFFGQGTRLTVV.

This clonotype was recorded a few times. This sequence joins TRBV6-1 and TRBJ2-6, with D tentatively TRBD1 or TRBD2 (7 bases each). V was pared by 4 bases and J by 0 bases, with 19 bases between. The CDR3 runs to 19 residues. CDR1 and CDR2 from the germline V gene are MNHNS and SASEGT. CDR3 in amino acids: CASSGGGGFTTSGANVLTF. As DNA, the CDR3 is TGTGCCAGCAGTGGGGGAGGGGGCTTTACTACCTCTGGGGCCAACGTCCTGACTTTC.

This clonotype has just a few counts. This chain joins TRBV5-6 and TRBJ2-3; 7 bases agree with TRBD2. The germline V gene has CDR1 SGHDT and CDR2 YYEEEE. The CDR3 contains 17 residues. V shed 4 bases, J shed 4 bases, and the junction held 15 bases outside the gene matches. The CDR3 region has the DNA TGTGCCAGCAGCCCGCGCCTTAGCGGGTCCGTCTCAGATACGCAGTATTTT. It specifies CASSPRLSGSVSDTQYF.

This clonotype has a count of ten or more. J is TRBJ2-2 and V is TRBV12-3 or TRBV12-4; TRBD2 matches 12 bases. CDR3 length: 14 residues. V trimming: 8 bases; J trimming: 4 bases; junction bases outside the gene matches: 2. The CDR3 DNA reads TGTGCCAGCCTACTAGCGGGGGGCACCGGGGAGCTGTTTTTT. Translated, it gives CASLLAGGTGELFF.

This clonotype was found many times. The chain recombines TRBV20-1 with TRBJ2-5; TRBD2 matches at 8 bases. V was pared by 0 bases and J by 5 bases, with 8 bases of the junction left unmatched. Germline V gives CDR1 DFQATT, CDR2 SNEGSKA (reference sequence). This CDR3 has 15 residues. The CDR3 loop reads CSARDPGGPSETQYF. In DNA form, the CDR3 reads TGCAGTGCTAGAGATCCGGGAGGGCCCTCGGAGACCCAGTACTTC.

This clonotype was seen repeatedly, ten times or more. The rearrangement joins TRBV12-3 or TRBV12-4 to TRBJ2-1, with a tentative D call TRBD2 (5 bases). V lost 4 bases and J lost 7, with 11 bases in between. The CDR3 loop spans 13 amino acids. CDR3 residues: CASSSGIQNEQFF. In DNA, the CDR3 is TGTGCCAGCAGTTCCGGGATCCAGAATGAGCAGTTCTTC.

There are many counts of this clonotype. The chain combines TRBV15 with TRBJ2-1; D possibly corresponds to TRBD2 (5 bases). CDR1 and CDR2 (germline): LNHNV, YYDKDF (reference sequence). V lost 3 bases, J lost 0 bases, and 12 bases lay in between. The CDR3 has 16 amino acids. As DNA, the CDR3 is TGTGCCACCAGCAGTCGGGGTGTCTTCTCCTACAATGAGCAGTTCTTC. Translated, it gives CATSSRGVFSYNEQFF. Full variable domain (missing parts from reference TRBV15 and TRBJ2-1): DAMVIQNPRYQVTQFGKPVTLSCSQTLNHNVMYWYQQKSSQAPKLLFHYYDKDFNNEADTPDNFQSRRPNTSFCFLDIRSPGLGDTAMYLCATSSRGVFSYNEQFFGPGTRLTVL.

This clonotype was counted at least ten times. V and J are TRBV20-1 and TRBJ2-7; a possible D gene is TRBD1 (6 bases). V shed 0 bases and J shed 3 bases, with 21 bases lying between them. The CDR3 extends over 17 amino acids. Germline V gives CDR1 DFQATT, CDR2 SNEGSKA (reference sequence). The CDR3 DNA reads TGCAGTGCTAGAGATGCCCACGACAGGACCGCTATCTACGAGCAGTACTTC. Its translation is CSARDAHDRTAIYEQYF.

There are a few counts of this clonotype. CDR3 in DNA: TGTGCCAGCAGCTTAGAGGGAGGGTTCACCGAGCAGTACTTC. It yields the protein CASSLEGGFTEQYF. The chain carries TRBV7-9 and TRBJ2-7, with TRBD2 matching over 7 bases. Losses at the gene ends were 1 base for V and 6 bases for J; bases not matched to a gene: 6. Per germline, CDR1 SEHNR and CDR2 FQNEAQ (reference sequence). This CDR3 is 14 amino acids long.

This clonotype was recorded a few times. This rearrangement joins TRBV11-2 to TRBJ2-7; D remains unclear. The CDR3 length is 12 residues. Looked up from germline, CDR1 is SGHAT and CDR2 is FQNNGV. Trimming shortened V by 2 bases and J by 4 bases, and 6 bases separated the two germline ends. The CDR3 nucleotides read TGTGCCAGCAGCTTAAATCGGTACGAGCAGTACTTC. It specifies CASSLNRYEQYF. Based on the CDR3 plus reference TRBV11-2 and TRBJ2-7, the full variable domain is EAGVAQSPRYKIIEKRQSVAFWCNPISGHATLYWYQQILGQGPKLLIQFQNNGVVDDSQLPKDRFSAERLKGVDSTLKIQPAKLEDSAVYLCASSLNRYEQYFGPGTRLTVT.

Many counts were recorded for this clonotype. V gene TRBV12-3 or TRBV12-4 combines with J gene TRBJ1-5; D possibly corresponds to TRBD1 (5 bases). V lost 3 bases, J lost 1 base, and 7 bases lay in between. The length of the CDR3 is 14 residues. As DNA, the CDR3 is TGTGCCAGCAGTTTCGGGGCAAGCAATCAGCCCCAGCATTTT. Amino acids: CASSFGASNQPQHF.

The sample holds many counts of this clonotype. The CDR3 DNA reads as TGTGCCAGCAGCCAAGATCCGACAGGGGTTGTCTTCTACGAGCAGTACTTC. Translated: CASSQDPTGVVFYEQYF. V is TRBV3-1 and J is TRBJ2-7, with 8 positions matching TRBD1. The CDR3 consists of 17 residues. V lost 0 bases to trimming and J lost 3 bases; unmatched junction nucleotides: 10. Germline V gene sequence: CDR1 LGHDT, CDR2 YNNKEL (reference sequence).

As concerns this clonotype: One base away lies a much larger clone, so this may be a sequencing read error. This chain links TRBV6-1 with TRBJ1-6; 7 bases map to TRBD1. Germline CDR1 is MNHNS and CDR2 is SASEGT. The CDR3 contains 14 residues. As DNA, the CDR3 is TGTGCCAGCAGTCCGACAGGGCTATATTCATCCCTCCACTTT. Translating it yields CASSPTGLYSSLHF.

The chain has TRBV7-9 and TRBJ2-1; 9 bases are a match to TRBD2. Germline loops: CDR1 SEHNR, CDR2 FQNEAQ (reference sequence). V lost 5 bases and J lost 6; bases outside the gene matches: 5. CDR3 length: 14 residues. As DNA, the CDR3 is TGTGCCAGCAGCCTTAGCGGGAGTCGCAATGAGCAGTTCTTC. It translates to CASSLSGSRNEQFF.

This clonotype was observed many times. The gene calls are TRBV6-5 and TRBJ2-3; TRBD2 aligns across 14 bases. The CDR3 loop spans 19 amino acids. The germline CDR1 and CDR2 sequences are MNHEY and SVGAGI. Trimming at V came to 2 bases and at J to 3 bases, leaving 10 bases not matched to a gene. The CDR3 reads CASSYGLAGGRMRTDTQYF. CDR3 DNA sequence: TGTGCCAGCAGTTACGGACTAGCGGGAGGCAGGATGCGAACAGATACGCAGTATTTT.

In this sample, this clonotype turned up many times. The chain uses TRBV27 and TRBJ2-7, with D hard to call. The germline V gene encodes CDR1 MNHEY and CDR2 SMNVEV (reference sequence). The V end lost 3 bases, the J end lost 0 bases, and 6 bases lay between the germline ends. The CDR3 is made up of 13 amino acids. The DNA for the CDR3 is TGTGCCAGCAGTTTCGGCCCCTCCTACGAGCAGTACTTC. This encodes CASSFGPSYEQYF.

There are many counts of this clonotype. The CDR3 region is CASSLGQNNEQFF. DNA for the CDR3: TGTGCCAGCAGCTTAGGGCAGAACAATGAGCAGTTCTTC. The chain recombines TRBV27 with TRBJ2-1; D remains ambiguous. Between the trimmed V and J ends, which lost 6 bases and 5 bases, there was a span of 11 bases. CDR1 and CDR2 (germline): MNHEY, SMNVEV (reference sequence). This CDR3 spans 13 amino acids.

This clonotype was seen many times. The CDR3 reads CSASRLGYTDTQYF. The DNA for the CDR3 is TGCAGTGCTAGTCGGCTAGGGTACACAGATACGCAGTATTTT. The V gene is TRBV20-1, the J gene TRBJ2-3; D unresolved. This CDR3 contains 14 residues. Trimming removed 3 bases at V and 2 bases at J, with 12 bases between. Germline CDR1 and CDR2: DFQATT and SNEGSKA (reference sequence).

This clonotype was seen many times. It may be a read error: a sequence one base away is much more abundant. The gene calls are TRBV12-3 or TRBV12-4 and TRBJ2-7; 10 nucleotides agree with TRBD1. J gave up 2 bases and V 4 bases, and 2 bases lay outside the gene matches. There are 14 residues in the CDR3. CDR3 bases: TGTGCCAGCAGTTGGACAGGGGGTACCTACGAGCAGTACTTC. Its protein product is CASSWTGGTYEQYF.

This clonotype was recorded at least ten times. For the CDR3, the DNA is TGCAGTGCTAGTGGAACTAGGGGATACAATGAGCAGTTCTTC. This sequence encodes CSASGTRGYNEQFF. This chain connects TRBV20-1 to TRBJ2-1; D may be TRBD1 or TRBD2 (5 bases each). The germline V gene encodes CDR1 DFQATT and CDR2 SNEGSKA (reference sequence). V was shortened by 3 bases and J by 4 bases, with 13 bases between the two germline ends. The CDR3 totals 14 residues.

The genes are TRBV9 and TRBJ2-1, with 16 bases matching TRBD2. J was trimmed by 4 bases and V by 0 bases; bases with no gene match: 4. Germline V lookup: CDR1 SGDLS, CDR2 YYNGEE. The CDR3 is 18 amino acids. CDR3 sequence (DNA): TGTGCCAGCAGCGTAGCGGGGACTAGCGGGAGGGCTTACAATGAGCAGTTCTTC. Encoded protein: CASSVAGTSGRAYNEQFF.

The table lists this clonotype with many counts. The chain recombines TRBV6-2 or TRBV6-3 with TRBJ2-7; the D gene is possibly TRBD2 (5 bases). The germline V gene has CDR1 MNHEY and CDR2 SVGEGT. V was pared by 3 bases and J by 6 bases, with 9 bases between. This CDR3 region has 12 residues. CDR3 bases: TGTGCCAGCAGTTATTACGGGGTCGAGCAGTACTTC. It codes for CASSYYGVEQYF.

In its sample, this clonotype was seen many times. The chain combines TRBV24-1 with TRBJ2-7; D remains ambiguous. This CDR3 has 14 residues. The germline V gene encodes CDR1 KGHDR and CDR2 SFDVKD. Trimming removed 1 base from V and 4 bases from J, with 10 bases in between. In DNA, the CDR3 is TGTGCCACCAGTGATTTCCGTCCTCAGTACGAGCAGTACTTC. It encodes CATSDFRPQYEQYF.

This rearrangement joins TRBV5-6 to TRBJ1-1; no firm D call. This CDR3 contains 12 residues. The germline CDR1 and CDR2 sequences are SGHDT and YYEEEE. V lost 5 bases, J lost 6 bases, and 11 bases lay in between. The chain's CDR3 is CASSLGWAEAFF. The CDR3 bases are TGTGCCAGCAGTCTGGGGTGGGCTGAAGCTTTCTTT.